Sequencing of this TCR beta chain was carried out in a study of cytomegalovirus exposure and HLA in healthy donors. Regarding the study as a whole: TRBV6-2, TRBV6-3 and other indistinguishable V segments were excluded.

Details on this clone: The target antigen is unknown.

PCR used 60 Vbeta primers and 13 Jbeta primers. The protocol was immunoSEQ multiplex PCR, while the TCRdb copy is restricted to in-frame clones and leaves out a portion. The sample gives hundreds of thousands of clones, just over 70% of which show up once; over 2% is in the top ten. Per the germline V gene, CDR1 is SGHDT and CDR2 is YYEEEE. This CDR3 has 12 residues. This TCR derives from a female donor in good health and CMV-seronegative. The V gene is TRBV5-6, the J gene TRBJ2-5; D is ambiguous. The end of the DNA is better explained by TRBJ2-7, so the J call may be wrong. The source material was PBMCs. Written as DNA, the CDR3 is TGTGCCAGCAGCTTCCAGAACTACGAGCAGTACTTC. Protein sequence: CASSFQNYEQYF.